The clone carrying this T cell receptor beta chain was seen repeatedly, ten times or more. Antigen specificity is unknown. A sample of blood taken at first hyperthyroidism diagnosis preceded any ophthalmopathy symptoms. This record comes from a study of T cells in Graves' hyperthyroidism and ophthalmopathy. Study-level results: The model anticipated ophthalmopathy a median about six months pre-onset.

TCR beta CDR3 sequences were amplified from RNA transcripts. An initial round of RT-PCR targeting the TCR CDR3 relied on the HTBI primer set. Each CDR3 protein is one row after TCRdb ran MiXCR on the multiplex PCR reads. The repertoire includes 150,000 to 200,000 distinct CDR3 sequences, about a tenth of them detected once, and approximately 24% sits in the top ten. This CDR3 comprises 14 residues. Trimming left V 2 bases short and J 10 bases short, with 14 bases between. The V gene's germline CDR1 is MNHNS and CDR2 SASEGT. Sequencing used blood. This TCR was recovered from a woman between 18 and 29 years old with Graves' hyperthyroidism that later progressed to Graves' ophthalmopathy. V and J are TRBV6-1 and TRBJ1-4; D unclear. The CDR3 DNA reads TGTGCCAGCAGTGAATGGGTCGGGGTGGGAAAACTGTTTTTT. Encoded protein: CASSEWVGVGKLFF.